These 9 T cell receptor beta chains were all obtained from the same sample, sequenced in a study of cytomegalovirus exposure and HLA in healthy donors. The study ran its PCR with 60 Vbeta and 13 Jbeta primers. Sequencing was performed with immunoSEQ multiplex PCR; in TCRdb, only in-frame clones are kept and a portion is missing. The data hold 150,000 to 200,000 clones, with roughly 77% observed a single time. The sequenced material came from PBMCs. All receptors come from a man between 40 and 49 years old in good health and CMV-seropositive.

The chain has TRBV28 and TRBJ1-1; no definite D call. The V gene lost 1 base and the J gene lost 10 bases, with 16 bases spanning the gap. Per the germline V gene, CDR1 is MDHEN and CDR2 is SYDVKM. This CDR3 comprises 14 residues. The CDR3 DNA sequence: TGTGCCAGCAGTTTATCCTCTATTCGTTGTGGAGCTTTCTTT. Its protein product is CASSLSSIRCGAFF. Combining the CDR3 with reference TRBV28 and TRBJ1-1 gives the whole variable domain DVKVTQSSRYLVKRTGEKVFLECVQDMDHENMFWYRQDPGLGLRLIYFSYDVKMKEKGDIPEGYSVSREKKERFSLILESASTNQTSMYLCASSLSSIRCGAFFGQGTRLTVV.

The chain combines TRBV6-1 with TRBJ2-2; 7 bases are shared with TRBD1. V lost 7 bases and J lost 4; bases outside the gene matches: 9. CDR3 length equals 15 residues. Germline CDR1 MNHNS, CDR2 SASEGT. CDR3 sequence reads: CASTQKTGSTGELFF. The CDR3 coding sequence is TGTGCCAGCACCCAAAAGACAGGGTCCACCGGGGAGCTGTTTTTT.

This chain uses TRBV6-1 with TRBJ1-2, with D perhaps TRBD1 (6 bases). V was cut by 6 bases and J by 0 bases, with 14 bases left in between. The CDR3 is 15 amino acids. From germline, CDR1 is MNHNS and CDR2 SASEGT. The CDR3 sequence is CASRFRTVTNYGYTF. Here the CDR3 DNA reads TGTGCCAGCAGGTTTCGGACAGTTACTAACTATGGCTACACCTTC.

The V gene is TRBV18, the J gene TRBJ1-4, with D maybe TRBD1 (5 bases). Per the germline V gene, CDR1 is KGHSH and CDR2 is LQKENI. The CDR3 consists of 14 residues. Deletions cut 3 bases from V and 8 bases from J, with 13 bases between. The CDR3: CASSPREEGEKLFF. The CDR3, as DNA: TGTGCCAGCTCACCCCGAGAGGAGGGGGAAAAACTGTTTTTT.

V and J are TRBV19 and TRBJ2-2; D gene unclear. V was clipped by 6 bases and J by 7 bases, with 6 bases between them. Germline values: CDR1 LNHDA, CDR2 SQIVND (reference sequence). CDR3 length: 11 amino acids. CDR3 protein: CASSRNGELFF. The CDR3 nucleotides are TGTGCCAGTAGCCGTAACGGGGAGCTGTTTTTT. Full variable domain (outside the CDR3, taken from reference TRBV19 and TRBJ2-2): DGGITQSPKYLFRKEGQNVTLSCEQNLNHDAMYWYRQDPGQGLRLIYYSQIVNDFQKGDIAEGYSVSREKKESFPLTVTSAQKNPTAFYLCASSRNGELFFGEGSRLTVL.

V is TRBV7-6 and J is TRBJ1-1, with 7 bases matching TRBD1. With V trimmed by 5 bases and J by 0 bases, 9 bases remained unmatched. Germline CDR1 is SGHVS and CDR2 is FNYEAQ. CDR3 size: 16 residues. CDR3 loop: CASSPRQGSLNTEAFF. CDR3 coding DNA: TGTGCCAGCAGCCCCAGACAGGGATCTTTGAACACTGAAGCTTTCTTT.

The CDR3 coding sequence is TGTGCCAGCAGTTTATTGGGACAGAACTATGGCTACACCTTC. It codes for CASSLLGQNYGYTF. V usage is TRBV28 and J usage is TRBJ1-2; 7 bases fit TRBD1. CDR3 length: 14 amino acids. Germline loops: CDR1 MDHEN, CDR2 SYDVKM. Trimming cost V 1 base and J 2 bases; bases outside gene matches: 1.

The CDR3 bases are TGTGCCAGCAACCCGACAGGGGCTAGCACAGATACGCAGTATTTT. It encodes CASNPTGASTDTQYF. The chain couples TRBV7-2 to TRBJ2-3, with 8 bases that match TRBD1. With V trimmed by 7 bases and J by 0 bases, 6 bases remained unmatched. The CDR3 runs to 15 residues. Germline CDR1 and CDR2: SGHTA and FQGNSA.

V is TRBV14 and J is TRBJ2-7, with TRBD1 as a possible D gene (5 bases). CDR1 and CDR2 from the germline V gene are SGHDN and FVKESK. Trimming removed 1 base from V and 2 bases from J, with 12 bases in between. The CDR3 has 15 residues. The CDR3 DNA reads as TGTGCCAGCAGCCAAGGGGGCCAACCCCCCTACGAGCAGTACTTC. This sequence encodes CASSQGGQPPYEQYF.